This TCR beta chain was profiled in a study of control samples from healthy donors and cancer patients. Germline V gives CDR1 MGHRA, CDR2 YSYEKL. Between the trimmed V and J ends, which lost 5 bases and 5 bases, there was a span of 19 bases. This CDR3 comprises 15 residues. Only in-frame clones appear in the TCRdb table, and some are missing; sequencing was by immunoSEQ multiplex PCR. The repertoire holds around 50,000 clones, nearly 96% seen once, with around 1.9% in the top ten. This clone has just one count. The clonotype originates from a woman aged 30 to 39 in good health. The chain combines TRBV4-1 with TRBJ2-7; D is uncertain. Sequencing was performed on blood. DNA for the CDR3: TGCGCCAGCAGCAATACGGCGTCTAGGTTCCACGAGCAGTACTTC. Translating gives CASSNTASRFHEQYF.